This T cell receptor (beta chain) was retrieved from a study of T-cell reconstitution after alpha-beta-depleted transplantation in children. V lost 0 bases, J lost 6 bases, and 9 bases stayed unmatched. Per germline, CDR1 LGHNA and CDR2 YNFKEQ. The CDR3 runs 18 residues. Molecular barcoding with unique molecular identifiers was used for the TCRbeta library. TCRdb reprocessed the PCR reads via MiXCR and lists one record per CDR3 protein. The data show a few hundred thousand distinct CDR3 sequences, with roughly two fifths seen just once and 27% held by the top ten. As concerns this clonotype: Its antigen is unidentified.

The study's findings and limits: A year post-transplant, T-cell counts and diversity derived mostly from newly produced T cells.

The source material was PBMCs, sampled before TCRalphabeta/CD19-depleted stem cell transplant. The receptor's source is a girl aged 2 to 10 with aplastic anemia, due to receive a stem cell transplant. V usage is TRBV4-2 and J usage is TRBJ2-3; TRBD2 matches 13 bases. The CDR3 spells CASSQDPLGTSGDDTQYF. The DNA for the CDR3 is TGTGCCAGCAGCCAAGATCCGTTGGGGACTAGCGGGGACGATACGCAGTATTTT.